This T cell receptor beta chain was obtained from a study of identifying expanded T cells in peripheral blood. CDR1 is MNHEY and CDR2 is SVGAGI in the germline V gene. The CDR3 length is 15 residues. V shed 4 bases and J shed 5 bases, with 14 bases lying between them. Assay: immunoSEQ multiplex PCR; the TCRdb copy retains only in-frame clones and omits some. Of over 75,000 clones listed, about 91% were seen once; the top ten hold about 4%. Note on this clone: Its antigen is undetermined.

Findings of the study overall: Over two and four weeks, about 15 and 18 clones changed, versus around 1.1 between replicates.

Sequencing was done on a sample of blood. The origin of this receptor is a person aged 18-70 years in good health. J is TRBJ2-2 and V is TRBV6-5; the D gene could be TRBD1 or TRBD2 (5 bases each). CDR3 bases: TGTGCCAGCAGTTTGAGGGGCGAGTCGACCGGGGAGCTGTTTTTT. This codes for CASSLRGESTGELFF.